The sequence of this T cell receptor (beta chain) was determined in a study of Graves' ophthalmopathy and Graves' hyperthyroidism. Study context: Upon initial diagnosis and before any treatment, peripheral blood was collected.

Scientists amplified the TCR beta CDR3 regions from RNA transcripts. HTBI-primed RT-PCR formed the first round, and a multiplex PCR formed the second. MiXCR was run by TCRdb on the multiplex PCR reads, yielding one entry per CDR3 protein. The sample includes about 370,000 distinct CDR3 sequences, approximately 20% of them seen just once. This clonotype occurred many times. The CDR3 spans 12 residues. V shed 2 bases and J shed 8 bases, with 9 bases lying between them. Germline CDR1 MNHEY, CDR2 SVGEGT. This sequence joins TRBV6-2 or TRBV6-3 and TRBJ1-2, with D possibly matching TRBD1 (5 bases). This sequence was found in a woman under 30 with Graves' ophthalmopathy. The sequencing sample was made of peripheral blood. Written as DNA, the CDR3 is TGTGCCAGCAGTTACGGGGGAAGAGGCTACACCTTC. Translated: CASSYGGRGYTF.